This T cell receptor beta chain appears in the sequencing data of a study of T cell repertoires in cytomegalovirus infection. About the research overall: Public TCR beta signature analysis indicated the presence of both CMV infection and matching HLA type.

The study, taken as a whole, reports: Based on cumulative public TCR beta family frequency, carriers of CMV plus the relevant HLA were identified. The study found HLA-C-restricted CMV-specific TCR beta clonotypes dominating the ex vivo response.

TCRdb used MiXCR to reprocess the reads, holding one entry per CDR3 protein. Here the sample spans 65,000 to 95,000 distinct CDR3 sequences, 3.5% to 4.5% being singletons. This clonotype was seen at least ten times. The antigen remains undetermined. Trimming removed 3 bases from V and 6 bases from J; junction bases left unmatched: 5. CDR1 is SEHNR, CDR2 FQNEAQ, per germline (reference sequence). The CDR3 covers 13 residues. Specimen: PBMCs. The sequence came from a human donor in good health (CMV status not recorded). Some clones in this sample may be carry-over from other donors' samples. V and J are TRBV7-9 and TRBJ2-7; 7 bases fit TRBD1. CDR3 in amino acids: CASSFQDRPEQYF. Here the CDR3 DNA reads TGTGCCAGCAGCTTCCAGGACAGGCCCGAGCAGTACTTC.